Listed below are T cell receptor beta chains from one sample, sequenced in a study of blood T cell repertoires in COVID-19. Method: immunoSEQ multiplex PCR; TCRdb's copy keeps in-frame clones and lacks some. This table holds about 210,000 clones, 85% found once. Specimen: peripheral blood. These receptors all stem from a woman aged 65 to 85 with COVID-19, enrolled during active disease. CDR3s include the opening cysteine and the closing phenylalanine or tryptophan. A D gene is named only where the DNA matches it firmly. Size is stated for part of the rows, as once, few or many counts, or as a class when the clone is expanded.

j_gene: TRBJ2-3
abundance: .
v_gene: TRBV11-3
d_gene: .
CDR3aa: CASSLQGVFSTDTQYF
CDR3nt: TGTGCCAGCAGCCTACAAGGGGTTTTCAGCACAGATACGCAGTATTTT

j_gene: TRBJ2-3
abundance: .
v_gene: TRBV3-1/TRBV3-2
d_gene: .
CDR3aa: CASKGGSTDTQYF
CDR3nt: TGTGCCAGCAAGGGAGGCAGCACAGATACGCAGTATTTT

j_gene: TRBJ1-1
abundance: .
v_gene: TRBV7-9
d_gene: TRBD1
CDR3aa: CASSAWPTGGEAEAFF
CDR3nt: TGTGCCAGCAGCGCATGGCCCACAGGGGGCGAGGCTGAAGCTTTCTTT

j_gene: TRBJ1-5
abundance: few
v_gene: TRBV2
d_gene: TRBD1
CDR3aa: CASSGVDRLQPQHF
CDR3nt: TGTGCCAGCAGTGGAGTGGACAGGCTTCAGCCCCAGCATTTT

j_gene: TRBJ2-3
abundance: once
v_gene: TRBV7-9
d_gene: .
CDR3aa: CASSPFEGADTQYF
CDR3nt: TGTGCCAGCAGCCCCTTCGAAGGGGCAGATACGCAGTATTTT

j_gene: TRBJ2-7
abundance: .
v_gene: TRBV7-8
d_gene: .
CDR3aa: CASSPRGGGGWISYEQYF
CDR3nt: TGTGCCAGCAGCCCTAGGGGGGGCGGGGGCTGGATCTCCTACGAGCAGTACTTC

j_gene: TRBJ1-1
abundance: .
v_gene: TRBV27
d_gene: TRBD1
CDR3aa: CASSSRTWTGGGLAFF
CDR3nt: TGTGCCAGCAGTTCTAGAACTTGGACAGGGGGAGGTCTAGCTTTCTTT

j_gene: TRBJ1-5
abundance: .
v_gene: TRBV27
d_gene: .
CDR3aa: CASSGWAGAENQPQHF
CDR3nt: TGTGCCAGCAGTGGATGGGCAGGGGCTGAAAATCAGCCCCAGCATTTT

j_gene: TRBJ1-4
abundance: .
v_gene: TRBV14
d_gene: .
CDR3aa: CASSQDRTSRGKLFF
CDR3nt: TGTGCCAGCAGCCAAGATCGGACCTCTCGGGGAAAACTGTTTTTT

j_gene: TRBJ2-5
abundance: .
v_gene: TRBV7-9
d_gene: TRBD1
CDR3aa: CASSFWDSQTQYF
CDR3nt: TGTGCCAGCAGCTTTTGGGACAGTCAGACCCAGTACTTC

j_gene: TRBJ1-1
abundance: .
v_gene: TRBV7-3
d_gene: .
CDR3aa: CASSQTDGRTEAFF
CDR3nt: TGTGCCAGCAGCCAAACGGATGGGAGGACTGAAGCTTTCTTT

j_gene: TRBJ2-1
abundance: .
v_gene: TRBV5-1
d_gene: TRBD2
CDR3aa: CASKVTGGNEQFF
CDR3nt: TGCGCCAGCAAAGTCACGGGGGGCAATGAGCAGTTCTTC

j_gene: TRBJ1-1
abundance: few
v_gene: TRBV7-6
d_gene: .
CDR3aa: CASSLQGGLNTEAFF
CDR3nt: TGTGCCAGCAGCTTACAGGGAGGGTTAAACACTGAAGCTTTCTTT

j_gene: TRBJ1-2
abundance: .
v_gene: TRBV7-8
d_gene: .
CDR3aa: CASSLVVQSTDYGYTF
CDR3nt: TGTGCCAGCAGCTTAGTAGTACAGAGTACCGACTATGGCTACACCTTC

j_gene: TRBJ1-2
abundance: once
v_gene: TRBV21-1
d_gene: .
CDR3aa: CASSKVVPGENGYTF
CDR3nt: TGTGCCAGCAGCAAAGTTGTCCCAGGGGAGAATGGCTACACCTTC

j_gene: TRBJ2-1
abundance: .
v_gene: TRBV18
d_gene: .
CDR3aa: CASSPPVVAYEQFF
CDR3nt: TGTGCCAGCTCACCACCGGTGGTAGCCTATGAGCAGTTCTTC